This TCR beta chain derives from a study of cytotoxic CD8 clonotypes in ibrutinib-treated CLL. Study summary: Treatment had run for a median roughly 12 months, range 6 to 36, when response samples were taken. The study's findings and limits: Few clonotypes were public, and these shrank or held steady under treatment.

As for this clone: Its antigen is not identified.

V lost 5 bases to trimming and J lost 7 bases; unmatched junction nucleotides: 6. This CDR3 is 14 amino acids long. In germline, CDR1 is SGHAT, CDR2 FQNNGV. Targeted sequencing depth ranged from 1 in 200,000 to 1 in 1 million T cells. TCRdb's table, derived via immunoSEQ multiplex PCR, lists solely in-frame clones and lacks some. The sample records around 16,000 clones, 68% being singletons. V gene TRBV11-2 combines with J gene TRBJ2-2; TRBD2 aligns across 8 bases. The input for sequencing was PBMCs, taken before ibrutinib treatment. The sequence was obtained from a human donor with chronic lymphocytic leukemia. This CDR3 reads CASSASGGIGELFF. The CDR3 nucleotides are TGTGCCAGCAGCGCAAGCGGGGGAATCGGGGAGCTGTTTTTT. Variable domain in full (rest from reference TRBV11-2 and TRBJ2-2): EAGVAQSPRYKIIEKRQSVAFWCNPISGHATLYWYQQILGQGPKLLIQFQNNGVVDDSQLPKDRFSAERLKGVDSTLKIQPAKLEDSAVYLCASSASGGIGELFFGEGSRLTVL.